This T cell receptor (beta chain) was recovered during a study of Ad26.COV2.S vaccination and SARS-CoV-2 variants. Sample treatment: some 20 received Ad26.COV2.S at low or high dose, single or two shots; roughly 5 received placebo; per-sample allocation not given. Vaccine and placebo recipients were sampled on day 63 after the first injection. Germline assignment: CDR1 SGHAT and CDR2 FQNNGV. Trimming removed 5 bases from V and 0 bases from J, with 17 bases in between. The CDR3 is 16 residues long. Method: immunoSEQ multiplex PCR; TCRdb's copy keeps in-frame clones and lacks some. The sample has approximately 340,000 clones; more than 75% are singletons.

The clonotype comes from a person between 18 and 65 years old who received the Ad26.COV2.S COVID-19 vaccine or a placebo. Sample: peripheral blood, taken in a trial of Ad26.COV2.S vaccine versus placebo. The rearrangement joins TRBV11-2 to TRBJ2-7; D remains unclear. CDR3 region: CASSTKASPYSYEQYF. The CDR3 DNA is TGTGCCAGCAGCACAAAGGCCTCCCCCTACTCCTACGAGCAGTACTTC.